The rows below give T cell receptor beta chains drawn from one sample of a study of blood T cell repertoires in COVID-19. TCRdb keeps only in-frame clones here, not all; method: immunoSEQ multiplex PCR. The sample contains 400,000 to 450,000 clones, roughly 89% of which appear only once. Sequencing used peripheral blood. Receptors were obtained from a young man with COVID-19, enrolled during active disease. CDR3s include the opening cysteine and the closing phenylalanine or tryptophan. The D gene is left open where the match is weak. The size entry is marked missing in some rows and otherwise reads once, few, many or a size class.

>.|TRBV29-1|TRBJ2-5|.
CSVEGRTTMTQYF
TGCAGCGTTGAAGGGAGAACCACAATGACCCAGTACTTC
>.|TRBV6-5|TRBJ1-1|.
CASLEAEAFF
TGTGCCAGCCTGGAGGCTGAAGCTTTCTTT
>.|TRBV7-9|TRBJ1-1|TRBD1
CASRGTGGLLNTEAFF
TGTGCCAGCAGGGGGACAGGGGGCCTATTGAACACTGAAGCTTTCTTT
>.|TRBV6-2/TRBV6-3|TRBJ2-2|.
CASSSSGTGELFF
.
>.|TRBV27|TRBJ1-1|.
CASRGQINTEAFF
TGTGCCAGCAGGGGGCAGATAAACACTGAAGCTTTCTTT
>few|TRBV25-1|TRBJ2-5|.
CASSGDRGADEETQYF
TGTGCCAGCAGTGGGGATCGTGGGGCGGATGAAGAGACCCAGTACTTC
>few|TRBV5-1|TRBJ2-7|.
CASSLAGRSEQYF
TGCGCCAGCAGCTTGGCGGGTCGTTCCGAGCAGTACTTC
>.|TRBV6-5|TRBJ1-2|.
CASSYTARDRYTF
TGTGCCAGCAGTTACACGGCCAGGGATCGCTACACCTTC
>.|TRBV2|TRBJ2-7|.
CASIGQVRYEQYF
TGTGCCAGCATTGGGCAAGTTCGGTACGAGCAGTACTTC
>.|TRBV28|TRBJ2-1|.
CASSSGIEQFF
TGTGCCAGCAGTTCGGGGATTGAGCAGTTCTTC
>.|TRBV11-3|TRBJ2-1|.
CASSRQANQYNEQFF
TGTGCCAGCAGCAGACAGGCGAACCAGTACAATGAGCAGTTCTTC
>.|TRBV19|TRBJ2-2|.
CASSMGGLREYTGELFF
TGTGCCAGTAGTATGGGGGGGCTGAGAGAGTACACCGGGGAGCTGTTTTTT
>.|TRBV6-1|TRBJ1-2|TRBD1
CASRGTWTGGFYGYTF
TGTGCCAGCCGTGGGACCTGGACAGGGGGATTCTATGGCTACACCTTC
>.|TRBV3-1/TRBV3-2|TRBJ2-3|TRBD1
CASSRRWGQGTDTQYF
TGTGCCAGCAGCCGTCGGTGGGGACAGGGCACAGATACGCAGTATTTT
>.|TRBV6-5|TRBJ2-1|TRBD2
CASNLAGDPYNEQFF
TGTGCCAGCAATCTAGCGGGGGACCCCTACAATGAGCAGTTCTTC
>few|TRBV6-5|TRBJ1-5|TRBD1
CASSAAGGRQPQHF
TGTGCCAGCAGCGCAGCAGGGGGCCGGCAGCCCCAGCATTTT
>.|TRBV15|TRBJ2-7|.
CATSRDRGISGEQYF
TGTGCCACCAGCAGAGATCGAGGGATTTCCGGCGAGCAGTACTTC
>.|TRBV6-6|TRBJ2-1|TRBD1
CASREQGLGYNEQFF
TGTGCCAGCAGGGAACAGGGGTTGGGATACAATGAGCAGTTCTTC
>.|TRBV4-1|TRBJ2-1|TRBD2
CASSQAAAGGSYNEQFF
TGCGCCAGCAGCCAAGCTGCGGCGGGGGGCTCCTACAATGAGCAGTTCTTC
>.|TRBV11-3|TRBJ2-1|.
CASNVRGRDNEQFF
TGTGCCAGCAACGTCAGGGGTCGGGACAATGAGCAGTTCTTC
>.|TRBV9|TRBJ2-1|.
CASSVGGARFYNEQFF
TGTGCCAGCAGCGTAGGCGGGGCCAGGTTCTACAATGAGCAGTTCTTC
>.|TRBV6-5|TRBJ2-7|.
CASTSWTRGEQYF
TGTGCCAGCACGTCGTGGACGCGGGGCGAGCAGTACTTC
>.|TRBV5-4|TRBJ2-7|TRBD2
CASSLARGDEQYF
TGTGCCAGCAGCTTGGCCCGGGGGGACGAGCAGTACTTC
>.|TRBV6-5|TRBJ2-3|TRBD2
CASRRTSGPDTQYF
TGTGCCAGCAGAAGGACTAGCGGGCCAGATACGCAGTATTTT
>.|TRBV6-1|TRBJ1-2|.
CASSEGTWTPKDGYTF
TGTGCCAGCAGTGAAGGGACATGGACCCCCAAAGATGGCTACACCTTC
>.|TRBV24-1|TRBJ2-3|TRBD2
CATSERTSGRSTDTQYF
TGTGCCACCAGTGAACGGACTAGCGGGAGATCCACAGATACGCAGTATTTT
>.|TRBV11-3|TRBJ2-1|TRBD2
CASSLVFRTSVYEQFF
TGTGCCAGCAGCTTAGTCTTCCGGACTAGCGTTTATGAGCAGTTCTTC
>once|TRBV4-1|TRBJ1-2|.
CASSQGQGWNYGYTF
TGCGCCAGCAGCCAAGGGCAGGGGTGGAACTATGGCTACACCTTC
>.|TRBV29-1|TRBJ2-3|.
CSVQGGGGDTQYF
TGCAGCGTTCAGGGAGGGGGTGGAGATACGCAGTATTTT
>.|TRBV6-5|TRBJ2-3|.
CASSYGPQGTDTQYF
TGTGCCAGCAGTTATGGCCCCCAGGGCACAGATACGCAGTATTTT
>.|TRBV7-9|TRBJ2-5|.
CASSLRRDYQETQYF
TGTGCCAGCAGCTTAAGGCGGGACTACCAAGAGACCCAGTACTTC
>.|TRBV25-1|TRBJ2-7|.
CASSILNGSYEQYF
TGTGCCAGCAGCATACTTAACGGGAGCTACGAGCAGTACTTC
>.|TRBV11-3|TRBJ2-1|TRBD2
CASSLLAGDNEQFF
TGTGCCAGCAGCTTATTAGCGGGGGACAATGAGCAGTTCTTC
>.|TRBV24-1|TRBJ2-7|.
CATRGLEGEQYF
TGTGCCACCAGAGGCCTGGAGGGCGAGCAGTACTTC
>.|TRBV15|TRBJ2-1|.
CATSRGQRFEQFF
TGTGCCACCAGCAGGGGACAACGATTCGAGCAGTTCTTC
>.|TRBV7-9|TRBJ1-1|.
CASSLTLIPNTEAFF
TGTGCCAGCAGCCTGACACTTATACCGAACACTGAAGCTTTCTTT
>.|TRBV3-1/TRBV3-2|TRBJ1-2|TRBD1
CASSQVGQSNYGYTF
TGTGCCAGCAGCCAGGTGGGACAGTCCAACTATGGCTACACCTTC
>few|TRBV19|TRBJ2-7|.
CASSLGAGPINEQYF
TGTGCCAGTTCCTTGGGGGCAGGGCCCATCAACGAGCAGTACTTC
>.|TRBV11-2|TRBJ1-4|.
CASSSYSHATNEKLFF
TGTGCCAGCAGCTCCTACAGCCACGCAACTAATGAAAAACTGTTTTTT
>.|TRBV3-1/TRBV3-2|TRBJ1-2|.
CASSQERPARGGYTF
TGTGCCAGCAGCCAAGAACGCCCGGCGCGGGGTGGCTACACCTTC
>.|TRBV9|TRBJ2-1|TRBD2
CASSSGGDPREQFF
TGTGCCAGCAGCTCGGGGGGGGATCCTCGAGAGCAGTTCTTC
>.|TRBV4-1|TRBJ2-7|TRBD2
CASSQVSGDVYEQYF
TGCGCCAGCAGCCAAGTAAGCGGGGATGTCTACGAGCAGTACTTC
>.|TRBV3-1/TRBV3-2|TRBJ1-1|TRBD1
CASSSRTGLVGAFF
TGTGCCAGCAGCTCGCGGACAGGGTTGGTTGGAGCTTTCTTT
>once|TRBV5-1|TRBJ2-3|.
CASSPSSRTDTQYF
TGCGCCAGCAGCCCGAGTTCCCGAACAGATACGCAGTATTTT
>.|TRBV7-9|TRBJ1-2|.
CASSLDLRYYTF
TGTGCCAGCAGCTTAGATCTCAGATACTACACCTTC
>.|TRBV10-2|TRBJ2-2|TRBD2
CASTKRGDHTGELFF
TGCGCCAGCACTAAGCGGGGGGACCACACCGGGGAGCTGTTTTTT